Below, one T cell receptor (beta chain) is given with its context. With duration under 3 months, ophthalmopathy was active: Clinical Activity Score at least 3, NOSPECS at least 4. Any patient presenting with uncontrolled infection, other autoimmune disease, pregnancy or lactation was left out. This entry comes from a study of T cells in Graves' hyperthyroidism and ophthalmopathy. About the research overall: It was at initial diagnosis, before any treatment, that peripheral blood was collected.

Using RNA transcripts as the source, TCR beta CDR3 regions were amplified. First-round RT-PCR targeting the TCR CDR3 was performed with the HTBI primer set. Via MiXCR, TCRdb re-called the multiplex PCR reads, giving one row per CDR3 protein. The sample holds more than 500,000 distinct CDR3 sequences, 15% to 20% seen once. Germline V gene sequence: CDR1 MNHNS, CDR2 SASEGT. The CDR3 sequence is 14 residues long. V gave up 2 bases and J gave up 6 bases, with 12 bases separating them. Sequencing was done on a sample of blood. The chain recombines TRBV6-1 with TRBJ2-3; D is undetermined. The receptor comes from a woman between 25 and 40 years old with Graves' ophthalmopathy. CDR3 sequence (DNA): TGTGCCAGCAGTGAATCGGGTGTGGGGGATACGCAGTATTTT. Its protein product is CASSESGVGDTQYF.